This is a list of T cell receptor beta chains from one sample in a study of blood T cell repertoires in COVID-19. Profiling relied on immunoSEQ multiplex PCR, and the TCRdb table lists in-frame clones only, not all of them. This table holds about 68,000 clones, approximately 86% found once. Sequencing was carried out using peripheral blood. All receptors derive from a man older than 75 with COVID-19, enrolled during active disease. Each CDR3 is given with its conserved first and last residue. The order of the fields is V gene, clone size, J gene, D gene, CDR3 protein, CDR3 DNA. The D gene is left open where the match is weak. For some rows the clone size is stated as once, few or many, or as a class when expanded; others skip it.

>TRBV15|NA|TRBJ1-4|TRBD1
CATSPRQGGEKLFF
TGTGCCACCAGCCCCAGACAGGGTGGTGAAAAACTGTTTTTT
>TRBV11-2|NA|TRBJ2-5|TRBD2
CASSLDTSGGTETQYF
TGTGCCAGCAGCTTGGACACTAGCGGGGGTACGGAGACCCAGTACTTC
>TRBV6-5|NA|TRBJ2-3|NA
CASSSRVNTQYF
TGTGCCAGCAGTTCCAGGGTTAATACGCAGTATTTT
>TRBV7-6|NA|TRBJ2-2|NA
CASSSHTPNTGELFF
TGTGCCAGCAGCTCCCACACGCCGAACACCGGGGAGCTGTTTTTT
>TRBV2|NA|TRBJ1-5|TRBD1
CASSVTGEDQPQHF
TGTGCCAGCAGTGTAACAGGGGAGGATCAGCCCCAGCATTTT
>TRBV5-1|NA|TRBJ1-1|NA
CASSLGTAVITEAFF
TGCGCCAGCAGCTTGGGGACAGCAGTTATCACTGAAGCTTTCTTT
>TRBV5-5|NA|TRBJ2-7|NA
CASSLGREREQYF
TGTGCCAGCAGCCTGGGACGGGAGCGCGAGCAGTACTTC
>TRBV5-1|NA|TRBJ2-3|TRBD2
CASSLGLAGASTDTQYF
TGCGCCAGCAGCCTGGGACTAGCGGGGGCTAGCACAGATACGCAGTATTTT
>TRBV9|once|TRBJ2-2|TRBD2
CASSVGLAVTRGTGELFF
TGTGCCAGCAGCGTCGGACTAGCGGTTACCCGAGGCACCGGGGAGCTGTTTTTT
>TRBV28|NA|TRBJ1-2|TRBD1
CASRNDRALGYTF
TGTGCCAGCAGAAATGACAGGGCGCTGGGCTACACCTTC
>TRBV15|NA|TRBJ1-1|NA
CATSRDPQNTEAFF
TGTGCCACCAGCAGAGATCCCCAGAACACTGAAGCTTTCTTT
>TRBV5-1|NA|TRBJ1-2|NA
CASSLGIGRDGYTF
TGCGCCAGCAGCTTGGGCATAGGGAGGGATGGCTACACCTTC
>TRBV29-1|NA|TRBJ1-1|NA
CSGRGWTEAFF
TGCAGCGGCCGGGGGTGGACTGAAGCTTTCTTT
>TRBV18|NA|TRBJ1-2|NA
CASSPDSNYGYTF
TGTGCCAGCTCACCGGACAGTAACTATGGCTACACCTTC
>TRBV7-9|NA|TRBJ1-3|TRBD1
CASSLTGGSGNTIYF
TGTGCCAGCAGCTTGACAGGGGGCTCTGGAAACACCATATATTTT
>TRBV21-1|NA|TRBJ2-1|NA
CASSKGPGSNNEQFF
TGTGCCAGCAGCAAAGGCCCGGGTTCGAACAATGAGCAGTTCTTC
>TRBV3-1/TRBV3-2|few|TRBJ2-2|TRBD1
CASSPSFITGATGELFF
TGTGCCAGCAGCCCCTCTTTCATTACAGGGGCCACCGGGGAGCTGTTTTTT
>TRBV7-3|NA|TRBJ1-1|TRBD1
CASSQGGHTEAFF
TGTGCCAGCAGCCAGGGGGGTCACACTGAAGCTTTCTTT
>TRBV10-3|few|TRBJ1-2|TRBD1
CATLGVTGVSSGYTF
TGTGCCACCCTTGGTGTTACAGGGGTTTCGTCCGGCTACACCTTC
>TRBV10-3|NA|TRBJ1-5|TRBD1
CAIRAGTGNQPQHF
TGTGCCATCAGGGCCGGGACAGGCAATCAGCCCCAGCATTTT
>TRBV9|once|TRBJ2-2|NA
CASSPRGGGTGELFF
TGTGCCAGCAGCCCGAGGGGGGGCGGCACCGGGGAGCTGTTTTTT
>TRBV6-5|once|TRBJ1-1|NA
CASNPTGFSEAFF
TGTGCCAGCAACCCTACAGGGTTTTCTGAAGCTTTCTTT
>TRBV6-5|NA|TRBJ1-1|NA
CASSLSRTVTEAFF
TGTGCCAGCAGCCTTTCAAGGACAGTCACTGAAGCTTTCTTT
>TRBV29-1|NA|TRBJ2-1|TRBD1
CSVEGAGGNEQFF
TGCAGCGTTGAAGGGGCAGGGGGCAATGAGCAGTTCTTC
>TRBV6-5|NA|TRBJ1-1|NA
CASSYSNIARVTEAFF
TGTGCCAGCAGTTACTCGAACATCGCGAGGGTTACTGAAGCTTTCTTT
>TRBV9|NA|TRBJ1-1|NA
CASSVGGGATEAFF
TGTGCCAGCAGCGTAGGCGGAGGGGCCACTGAAGCTTTCTTT
>TRBV7-2|NA|TRBJ1-2|NA
CASSLRLVSYGYTF
TGTGCCAGCAGCTTACGTCTCGTGAGTTATGGCTACACCTTC
>TRBV3-1/TRBV3-2|NA|TRBJ2-1|NA
CASSQDSRRLPDEQFF
TGTGCCAGCAGCCAAGATAGTCGGCGGCTTCCTGATGAGCAGTTCTTC
>TRBV24-1|NA|TRBJ2-3|NA
CATRNKGTDTQYF
TGTGCCACCAGAAACAAAGGCACAGATACGCAGTATTTT
>TRBV5-1|NA|TRBJ2-3|NA
CASSLGTSTDTQYF
TGCGCCAGCAGCTTGGGGACTAGCACAGATACGCAGTATTTT
>TRBV5-6|NA|TRBJ1-5|TRBD1
CASSLQGRHQPQHF
TGTGCCAGCAGCTTACAGGGGCGACATCAGCCCCAGCATTTT
>TRBV9|NA|TRBJ1-2|NA
CASSSGNGYTF
TGTGCCAGCAGTTCCGGTAATGGCTACACCTTC
>TRBV3-1/TRBV3-2|NA|TRBJ1-6|NA
CASSQGGRNSPLHF
TGTGCCAGCAGCCAAGGCGGGAGAAATTCACCCCTCCACTTT
>TRBV24-1|NA|TRBJ2-3|NA
CATSDRTEQDTQYF
TGTGCCACCAGTGACCGGACTGAACAAGATACGCAGTATTTT
>TRBV5-1|NA|TRBJ1-4|TRBD1
CASSLQGDRGEKLFF
TGCGCCAGCAGCCTGCAGGGAGACAGGGGTGAAAAACTGTTTTTT
>TRBV14|NA|TRBJ1-2|TRBD1
CASSSWTGRNYGYTF
TGTGCCAGCAGCTCTTGGACAGGGCGGAACTATGGCTACACCTTC
>TRBV15|NA|TRBJ1-5|NA
CATSRSPAGGSQLQHF
TGTGCCACCAGCAGATCACCGGCCGGGGGATCTCAACTCCAGCATTTT
>TRBV19|NA|TRBJ1-2|TRBD1
CASSILAGGYGYTF
TGTGCCAGTAGTATACTAGCAGGGGGCTATGGCTACACCTTC
>TRBV6-1|NA|TRBJ1-5|TRBD1
CASSETGRKSQPQHF
TGTGCCAGCAGTGAGACAGGGCGAAAGAGTCAGCCCCAGCATTTT
>TRBV7-6|once|TRBJ2-7|NA
CASSLAGDISYEQYF
TGTGCCAGCAGCTTAGCGGGCGACATCTCCTACGAGCAGTACTTC
>TRBV5-4|NA|TRBJ2-4|TRBD2
CASSPGGGKNIQYF
TGTGCCAGCAGCCCCGGGGGAGGGAAAAACATTCAGTACTTC
>TRBV3-1/TRBV3-2|NA|TRBJ2-2|TRBD1
CASSRGQGYTGELFF
TGTGCCAGCAGCCGAGGACAGGGGTACACCGGGGAGCTGTTTTTT